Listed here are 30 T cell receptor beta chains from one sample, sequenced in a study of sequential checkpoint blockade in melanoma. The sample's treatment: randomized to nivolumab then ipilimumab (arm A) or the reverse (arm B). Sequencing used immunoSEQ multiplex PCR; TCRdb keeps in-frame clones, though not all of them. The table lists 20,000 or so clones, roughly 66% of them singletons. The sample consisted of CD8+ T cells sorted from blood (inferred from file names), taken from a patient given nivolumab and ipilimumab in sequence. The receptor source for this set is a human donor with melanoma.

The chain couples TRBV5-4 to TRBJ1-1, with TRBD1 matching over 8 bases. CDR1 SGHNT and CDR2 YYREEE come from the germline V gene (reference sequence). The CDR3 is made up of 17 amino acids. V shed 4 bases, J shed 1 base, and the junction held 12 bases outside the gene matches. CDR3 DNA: TGTGCCAGCAGCCATTTGGTAGGACAGGGAGCGAACACTGAAGCTTTCTTT. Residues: CASSHLVGQGANTEAFF.

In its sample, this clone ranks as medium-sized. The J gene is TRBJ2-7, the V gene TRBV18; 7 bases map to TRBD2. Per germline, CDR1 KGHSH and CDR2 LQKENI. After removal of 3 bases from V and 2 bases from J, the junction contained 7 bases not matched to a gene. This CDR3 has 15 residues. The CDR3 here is CASSPARGGPYEQYF. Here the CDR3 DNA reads TGTGCCAGCTCACCGGCGAGGGGAGGGCCCTACGAGCAGTACTTC.

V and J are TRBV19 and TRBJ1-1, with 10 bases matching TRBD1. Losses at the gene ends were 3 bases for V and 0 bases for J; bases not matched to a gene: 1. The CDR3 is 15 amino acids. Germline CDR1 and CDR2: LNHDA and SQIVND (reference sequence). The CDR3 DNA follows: TGTGCCAGTAGTATGACAGGGGGCTTGAACACTGAAGCTTTCTTT. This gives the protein CASSMTGGLNTEAFF.

In nucleotides, the CDR3 is TGTGCCAGCAGCTTGGGAGATCTAACTGAAGCTTTCTTT. Translating gives CASSLGDLTEAFF. The V gene is TRBV7-9, the J gene TRBJ1-1; D call uncertain. The CDR3 is made up of 13 amino acids. CDR1 SEHNR and CDR2 FQNEAQ come from the germline V gene (reference sequence). V lost 3 bases to trimming and J lost 5 bases, with 10 bases between them.

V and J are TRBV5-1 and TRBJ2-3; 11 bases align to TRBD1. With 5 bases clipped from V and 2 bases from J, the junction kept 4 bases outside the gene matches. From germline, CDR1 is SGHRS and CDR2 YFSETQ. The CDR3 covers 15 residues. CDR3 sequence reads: CASSWTGGITDTQYF. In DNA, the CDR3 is TGCGCCAGCAGTTGGACAGGGGGCATCACAGATACGCAGTATTTT.

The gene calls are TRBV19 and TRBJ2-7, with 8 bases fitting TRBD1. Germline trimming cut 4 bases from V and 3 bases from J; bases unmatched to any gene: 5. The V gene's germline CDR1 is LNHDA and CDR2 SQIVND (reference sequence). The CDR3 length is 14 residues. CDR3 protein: CASSNRGSDYEQYF. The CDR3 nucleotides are TGTGCCAGTAGTAACAGGGGGTCCGACTACGAGCAGTACTTC.

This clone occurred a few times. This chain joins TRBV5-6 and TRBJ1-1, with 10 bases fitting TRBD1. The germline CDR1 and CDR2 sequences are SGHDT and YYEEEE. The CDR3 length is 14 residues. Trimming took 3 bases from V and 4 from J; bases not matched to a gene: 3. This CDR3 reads CASSWGQGITEAFF. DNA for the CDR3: TGTGCCAGCAGCTGGGGACAGGGGATCACTGAAGCTTTCTTT.

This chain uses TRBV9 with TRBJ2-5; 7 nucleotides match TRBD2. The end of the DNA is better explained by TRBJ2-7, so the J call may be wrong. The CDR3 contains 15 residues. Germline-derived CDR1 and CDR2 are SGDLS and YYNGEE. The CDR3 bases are TGTGCCAGCAGCGTTGAAGGACTAGTGGGGTACGAGCAGTACTTC. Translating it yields CASSVEGLVGYEQYF.

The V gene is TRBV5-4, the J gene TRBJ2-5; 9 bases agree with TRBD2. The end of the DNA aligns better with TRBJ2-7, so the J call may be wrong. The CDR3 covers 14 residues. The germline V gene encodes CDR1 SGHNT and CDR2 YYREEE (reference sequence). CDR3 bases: TGTGCCAGCAGCCTTAGCGGGAGTAAGTACGAGCAGTACTTC. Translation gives CASSLSGSKYEQYF.

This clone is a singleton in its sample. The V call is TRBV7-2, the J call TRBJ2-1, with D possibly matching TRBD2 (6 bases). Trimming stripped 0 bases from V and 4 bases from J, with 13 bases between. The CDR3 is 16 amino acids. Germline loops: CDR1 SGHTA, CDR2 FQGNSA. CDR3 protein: CASSLAPGLVYNEQFF. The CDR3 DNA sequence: TGTGCCAGCAGCTTAGCACCGGGACTTGTTTACAATGAGCAGTTCTTC.

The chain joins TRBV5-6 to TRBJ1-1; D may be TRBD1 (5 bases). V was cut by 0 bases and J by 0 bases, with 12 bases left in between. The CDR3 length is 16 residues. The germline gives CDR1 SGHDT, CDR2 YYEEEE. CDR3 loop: CASSLAQGPLNTEAFF. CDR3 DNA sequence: TGTGCCAGCAGCTTGGCGCAGGGCCCCTTGAACACTGAAGCTTTCTTT.

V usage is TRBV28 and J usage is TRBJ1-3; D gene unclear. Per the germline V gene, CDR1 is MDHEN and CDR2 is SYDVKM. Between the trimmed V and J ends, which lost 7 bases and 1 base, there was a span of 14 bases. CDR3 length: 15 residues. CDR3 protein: CASTLGALSGNTIYF. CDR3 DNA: TGTGCCAGCACCCTTGGAGCCCTGTCTGGAAACACCATATATTTT.

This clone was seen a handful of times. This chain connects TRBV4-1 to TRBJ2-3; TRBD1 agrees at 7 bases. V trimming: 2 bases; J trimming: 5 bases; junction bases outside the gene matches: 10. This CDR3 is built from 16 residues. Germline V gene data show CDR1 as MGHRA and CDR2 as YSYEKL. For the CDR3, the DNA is TGCGCCAGCAGCCAATGGCCGGGACAGTTAGGAGATACGCAGTATTTT. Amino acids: CASSQWPGQLGDTQYF.

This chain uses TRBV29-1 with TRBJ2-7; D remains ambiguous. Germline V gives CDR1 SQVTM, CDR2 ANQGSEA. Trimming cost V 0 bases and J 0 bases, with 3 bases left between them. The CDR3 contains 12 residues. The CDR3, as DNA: TGCAGCGTTGAAGACAACTCCTACGAGCAGTACTTC. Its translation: CSVEDNSYEQYF.

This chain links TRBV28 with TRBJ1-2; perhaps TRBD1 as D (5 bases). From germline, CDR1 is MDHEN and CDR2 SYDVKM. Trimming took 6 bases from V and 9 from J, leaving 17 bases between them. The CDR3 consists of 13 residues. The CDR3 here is CASSSLRRGSYTF. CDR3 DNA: TGTGCCAGCAGCTCCCTGAGACGGGGGAGCTACACCTTC.

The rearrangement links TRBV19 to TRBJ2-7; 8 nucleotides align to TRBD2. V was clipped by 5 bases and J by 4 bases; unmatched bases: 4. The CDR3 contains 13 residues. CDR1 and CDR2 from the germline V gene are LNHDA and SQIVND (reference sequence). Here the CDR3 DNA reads TGTGCCAGTAGTGGGGCTAGCGGGTACGAGCAGTACTTC. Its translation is CASSGASGYEQYF.

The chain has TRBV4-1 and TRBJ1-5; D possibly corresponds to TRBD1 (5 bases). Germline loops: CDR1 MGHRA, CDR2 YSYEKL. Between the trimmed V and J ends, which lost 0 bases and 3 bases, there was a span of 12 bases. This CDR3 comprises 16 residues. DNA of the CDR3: TGCGCCAGCAGCCAAGAAGGAACAGGACACAATCAGCCCCAGCATTTT. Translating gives CASSQEGTGHNQPQHF.

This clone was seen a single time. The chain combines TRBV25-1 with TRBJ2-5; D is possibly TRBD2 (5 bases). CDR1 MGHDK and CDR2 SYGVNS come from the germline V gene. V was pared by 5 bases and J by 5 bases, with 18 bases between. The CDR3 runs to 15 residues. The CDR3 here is CASSKTEPSRETQYF. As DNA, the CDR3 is TGTGCCAGCAGTAAGACCGAACCTAGCCGGGAGACCCAGTACTTC.

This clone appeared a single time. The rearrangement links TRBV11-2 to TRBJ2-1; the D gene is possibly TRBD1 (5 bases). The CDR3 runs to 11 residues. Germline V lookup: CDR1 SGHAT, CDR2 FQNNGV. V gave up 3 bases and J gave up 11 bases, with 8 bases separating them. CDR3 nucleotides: TGTGCCAGCAGCTTGACAGTTAAGCAGTTCTTC. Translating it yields CASSLTVKQFF.

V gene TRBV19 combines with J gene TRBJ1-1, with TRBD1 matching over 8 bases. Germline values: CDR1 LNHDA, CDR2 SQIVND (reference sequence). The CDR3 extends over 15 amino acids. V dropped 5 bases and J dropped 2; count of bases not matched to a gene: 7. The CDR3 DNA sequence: TGTGCCAGTAGTGTTACAGGGGGAACAAACACTGAAGCTTTCTTT. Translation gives CASSVTGGTNTEAFF.

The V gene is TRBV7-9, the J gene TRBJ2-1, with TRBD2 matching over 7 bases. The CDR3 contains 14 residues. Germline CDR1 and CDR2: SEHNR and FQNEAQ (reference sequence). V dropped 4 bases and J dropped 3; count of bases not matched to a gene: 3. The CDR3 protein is CASSWEGYYNEQFF. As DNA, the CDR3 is TGTGCCAGCAGCTGGGAGGGGTACTACAATGAGCAGTTCTTC.

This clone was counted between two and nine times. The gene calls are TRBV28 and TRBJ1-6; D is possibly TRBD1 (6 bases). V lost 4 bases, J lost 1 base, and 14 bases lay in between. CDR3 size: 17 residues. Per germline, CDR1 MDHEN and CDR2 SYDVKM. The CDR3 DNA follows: TGTGCCAGCAGTTCGGAGGGGGAGGGATCCTATAATTCACCCCTCCACTTT. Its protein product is CASSSEGEGSYNSPLHF.

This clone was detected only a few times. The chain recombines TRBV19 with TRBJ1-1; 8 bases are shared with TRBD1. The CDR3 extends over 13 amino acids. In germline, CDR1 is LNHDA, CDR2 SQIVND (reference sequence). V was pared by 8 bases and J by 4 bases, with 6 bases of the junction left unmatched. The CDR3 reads CASATGAGTEAFF. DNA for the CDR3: TGTGCCAGTGCGACAGGGGCAGGCACTGAAGCTTTCTTT.

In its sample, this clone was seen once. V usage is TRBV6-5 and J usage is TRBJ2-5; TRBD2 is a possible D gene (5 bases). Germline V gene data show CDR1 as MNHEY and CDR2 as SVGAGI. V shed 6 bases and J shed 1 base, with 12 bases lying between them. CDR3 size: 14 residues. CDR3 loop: CASSQRTSQETQYF. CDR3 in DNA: TGTGCCAGCAGCCAGCGGACCAGCCAAGAGACCCAGTACTTC.

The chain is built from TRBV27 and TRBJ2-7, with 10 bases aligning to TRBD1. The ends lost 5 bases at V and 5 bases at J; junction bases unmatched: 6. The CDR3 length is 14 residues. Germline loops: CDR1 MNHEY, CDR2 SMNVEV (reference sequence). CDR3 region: CASSLRDRGHEQYF. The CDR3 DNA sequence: TGTGCCAGCAGTCTCCGGGACAGGGGACACGAGCAGTACTTC.

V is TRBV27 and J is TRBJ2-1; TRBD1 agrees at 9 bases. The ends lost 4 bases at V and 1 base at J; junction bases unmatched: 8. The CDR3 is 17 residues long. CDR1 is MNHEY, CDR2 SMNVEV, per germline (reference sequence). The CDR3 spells CASSSGTGTDSYNEQFF. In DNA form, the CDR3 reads TGTGCCAGCAGTTCCGGGACAGGGACCGATTCCTACAATGAGCAGTTCTTC.

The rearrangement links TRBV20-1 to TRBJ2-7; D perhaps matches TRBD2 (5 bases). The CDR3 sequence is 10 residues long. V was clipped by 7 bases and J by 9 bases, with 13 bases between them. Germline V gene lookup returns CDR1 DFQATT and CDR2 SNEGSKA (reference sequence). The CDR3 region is CSVPGAGQYF. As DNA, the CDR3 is TGCAGTGTTCCGGGCGCGGGGCAGTACTTC.

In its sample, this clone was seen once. The CDR3 protein is CASSFFDLRGEQYF. The CDR3 DNA reads TGTGCCAGCAGTTTTTTTGACCTTAGGGGGGAGCAGTACTTC. The chain recombines TRBV28 with TRBJ2-7; D is perhaps TRBD1 (6 bases). Germline CDR1 reads MDHEN; CDR2 reads SYDVKM. Trimming took 3 bases from V and 7 from J, leaving 16 bases between them. The CDR3 is 14 residues long.

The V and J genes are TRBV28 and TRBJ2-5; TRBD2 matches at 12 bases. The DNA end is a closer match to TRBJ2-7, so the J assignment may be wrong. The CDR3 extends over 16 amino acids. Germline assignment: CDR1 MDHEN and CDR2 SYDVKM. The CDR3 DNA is TGTGCCAGCAAAGAAGGACTAGCGGGGAGCTCCTACGAGCAGTACTTC. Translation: CASKEGLAGSSYEQYF.

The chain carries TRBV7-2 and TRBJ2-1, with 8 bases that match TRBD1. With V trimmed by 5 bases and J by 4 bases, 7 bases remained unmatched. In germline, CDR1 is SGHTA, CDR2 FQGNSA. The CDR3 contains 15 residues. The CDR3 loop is CASSRGTGGYNEQFF. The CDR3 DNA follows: TGTGCCAGCAGCCGAGGCACAGGGGGATACAATGAGCAGTTCTTC.